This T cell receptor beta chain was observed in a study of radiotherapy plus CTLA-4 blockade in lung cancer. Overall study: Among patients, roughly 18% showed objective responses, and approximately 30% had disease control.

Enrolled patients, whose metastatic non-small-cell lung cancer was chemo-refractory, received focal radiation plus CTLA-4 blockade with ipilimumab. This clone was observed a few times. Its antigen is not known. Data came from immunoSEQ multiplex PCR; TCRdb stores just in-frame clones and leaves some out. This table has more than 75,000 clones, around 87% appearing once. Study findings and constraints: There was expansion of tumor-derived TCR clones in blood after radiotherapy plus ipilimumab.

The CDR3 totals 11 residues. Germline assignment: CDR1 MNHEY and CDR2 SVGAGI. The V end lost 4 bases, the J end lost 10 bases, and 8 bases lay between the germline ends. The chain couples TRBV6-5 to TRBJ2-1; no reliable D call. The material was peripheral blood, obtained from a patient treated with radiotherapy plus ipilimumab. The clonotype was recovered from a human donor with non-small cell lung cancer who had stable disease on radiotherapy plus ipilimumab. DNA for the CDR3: TGTGCCAGCAGTTGGGCCCAGGAGCAGTTCTTC. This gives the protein CASSWAQEQFF.